Each of the 20 T cell receptor beta chains below was sequenced from the same sample in a study of T cell responses to AZD1222 COVID-19 vaccine. Method: immunoSEQ multiplex PCR; TCRdb's copy keeps in-frame clones and lacks some. The sample has about 120,000 clones; about 89% are singletons. The material was peripheral blood, obtained on day 0 of MenACWY control vaccination. These receptors all stem from an adult in good health.

This chain joins TRBV5-4 and TRBJ2-1; D possibly corresponds to TRBD2 (6 bases). Trimming stripped 3 bases from V and 5 bases from J, with 15 bases between. This CDR3 is built from 15 residues. Germline CDR1 is SGHNT and CDR2 is YYREEE (reference sequence). In DNA form, the CDR3 reads TGTGCCAGCAGCTACTTCCAGGGCGGGAACAATGAGCAGTTCTTC. It codes for CASSYFQGGNNEQFF.

The rearrangement uses TRBV4-3 and TRBJ2-1; 9 nucleotides match TRBD2. The CDR3 runs to 16 residues. Losses at the gene ends were 6 bases for V and 7 bases for J; bases not matched to a gene: 13. CDR1 and CDR2 (germline): LGHNA, YSLEER. The CDR3 sequence is CASRTHVASGDNEQFF. The CDR3 nucleotides read TGCGCCAGCAGAACACATGTGGCTAGCGGGGATAATGAGCAGTTCTTC.

Written as DNA, the CDR3 is TGTGCCAGCAGCTTTGGGGGACAAAACACCGGGGAGCTGTTTTTT. Encoded protein: CASSFGGQNTGELFF. The chain carries TRBV7-9 and TRBJ2-2, with D possibly matching TRBD1 (6 bases). With 3 bases removed from V and 2 bases from J, the gap between germline ends came to 10 bases. The germline gives CDR1 SEHNR, CDR2 FQNEAQ (reference sequence). The CDR3 totals 15 residues.

This chain connects TRBV9 to TRBJ2-7, with D perhaps matching TRBD1 (6 bases). The V end lost 0 bases, the J end lost 1 base, and 11 bases lay between the germline ends. Germline assignment: CDR1 SGDLS and CDR2 YYNGEE. CDR3 length equals 15 residues. CDR3 sequence reads: CASSVAAQGSYEQYF. DNA of the CDR3: TGTGCCAGCAGCGTAGCCGCACAGGGATCCTACGAGCAGTACTTC.

The rearrangement uses TRBV21-1 and TRBJ1-5; TRBD1, the table's D call, lacks a check against the DNA. TRBV21-1 is a pseudogene. The CDR3 loop spans 13 amino acids. CDR3 sequence reads: CPQGGDSLKPQHF. The CDR3 region has the DNA TGTCCCCAGGGGGGAGACAGTTTAAAACCCCAGCATTTT.

V and J are TRBV11-3 and TRBJ2-5; D may match TRBD1 or TRBD2 (6 bases each). The CDR3 is 14 amino acids. Trimming stripped 2 bases from V and 6 bases from J, with 13 bases between. CDR1 is SGHNT and CDR2 is YENEEA in the germline V gene. In nucleotides, the CDR3 is TGTGCCAGCAGCTTAACGGGGGCCGGGCAGACCCAGTACTTC. Protein product: CASSLTGAGQTQYF.

J is TRBJ2-1 and V is TRBV5-1; 9 positions match TRBD2. This CDR3 comprises 16 residues. CDR1 and CDR2 from the germline V gene are SGHRS and YFSETQ. Germline trimming cut 0 bases from V and 7 bases from J; bases unmatched to any gene: 8. The CDR3: CASSLAPTSGSNEQFF. The CDR3 coding sequence is TGCGCCAGCAGCTTGGCCCCGACTAGCGGCTCAAATGAGCAGTTCTTC.

The chain links TRBV4-2 to TRBJ2-2, with TRBD2 as a possible D gene (6 bases). V was cut by 0 bases and J by 0 bases, with 14 bases left in between. Germline assignment: CDR1 LGHNA and CDR2 YNFKEQ. CDR3 length equals 18 residues. The CDR3 loop is CASSQETSAGSNTGELFF. The DNA for the CDR3 is TGTGCCAGCAGCCAAGAGACTAGTGCGGGATCGAACACCGGGGAGCTGTTTTTT.

The genes are TRBV4-1 and TRBJ1-5; D is ambiguous. V lost 0 bases and J 0 bases, leaving 3 bases between the germline ends. Germline-derived CDR1 and CDR2 are MGHRA and YSYEKL. The CDR3 runs to 14 residues. CDR3 coding DNA: TGCGCCAGCAGCCAAGATTTTAGCAATCAGCCCCAGCATTTT. It is translated as CASSQDFSNQPQHF.

This clone was observed a handful of times. This chain joins TRBV5-4 and TRBJ1-1; the D is unclear. CDR1 SGHNT and CDR2 YYREEE come from the germline V gene (reference sequence). The CDR3 loop spans 15 amino acids. The V gene lost 1 base and the J gene lost 0 bases, with 10 bases spanning the gap. The DNA for the CDR3 is TGTGCCAGCAGCTTGCTAGGAGTTTTGAACACTGAAGCTTTCTTT. This gives the protein CASSLLGVLNTEAFF.

The V call is TRBV27, the J call TRBJ2-7; D gene uncertain. Per germline, CDR1 MNHEY and CDR2 SMNVEV (reference sequence). There are 14 residues in the CDR3. The V end lost 8 bases, the J end lost 6 bases, and 20 bases lay between the germline ends. The CDR3 reads CASAPGVGMSEQYF. The CDR3, as DNA: TGTGCCAGCGCCCCGGGTGTAGGGATGAGCGAGCAGTACTTC.

This clone came up once. The rearrangement uses TRBV27 and TRBJ2-5; D is unclear. From germline, CDR1 is MNHEY and CDR2 SMNVEV (reference sequence). The V end lost 6 bases, the J end lost 2 bases, and 10 bases lay between the germline ends. CDR3 length: 13 residues. DNA for the CDR3: TGTGCCAGCAGAGCCGAGGATCAAGAGACCCAGTACTTC. It yields the protein CASRAEDQETQYF.

The chain carries TRBV11-3 and TRBJ2-1, with TRBD1 matching over 9 bases. The ends lost 5 bases at V and 3 bases at J; junction bases unmatched: 8. This CDR3 is built from 16 residues. CDR1 and CDR2 from the germline V gene are SGHNT and YENEEA. CDR3 in DNA: TGTGCCAGCAGCCCGCGACAGGGGGACCTCTACAATGAGCAGTTCTTC. Protein sequence: CASSPRQGDLYNEQFF.

This rearrangement joins TRBV10-3 to TRBJ1-2; D is ambiguous. The CDR3 contains 14 residues. Deletions cut 0 bases from V and 6 bases from J, with 11 bases between. Germline lookup yields CDR1 ENHRY and CDR2 SYGVKD. As DNA, the CDR3 is TGTGCCATCAGTGAGTCGACACAGAGCCATGGCTACACCTTC. It codes for CAISESTQSHGYTF.

This chain links TRBV6-5 with TRBJ1-2, with D perhaps TRBD1 (5 bases). Per the germline V gene, CDR1 is MNHEY and CDR2 is SVGAGI. Deletions cut 5 bases from V and 5 bases from J, with 12 bases between. This CDR3 is 13 amino acids long. CDR3 amino acids: CASSRDSEYGYTF. In nucleotides, the CDR3 is TGTGCCAGCAGTCGGGACTCCGAATATGGCTACACCTTC.

J is TRBJ2-7 and V is TRBV14; D uncertain. With 1 base removed from V and 0 bases from J, the gap between germline ends came to 1 base. The CDR3 sequence is 12 residues long. Germline loops: CDR1 SGHDN, CDR2 FVKESK. The CDR3 loop reads CASSQGSYEQYF. CDR3 nucleotides: TGTGCCAGCAGCCAAGGCTCCTACGAGCAGTACTTC.

This clone was detected a few times. The chain employs TRBV21-1 and TRBJ1-2; TRBD1 was called by the table and not checked on the DNA. TRBV21-1 is noted as a pseudogene. This CDR3 contains 13 residues. The CDR3 loop is CARTRDREYGYTF. CDR3 sequence (DNA): TGTGCCAGGACGCGGGACAGGGAATATGGCTACACCTTC.

This clone has just one count. The V and J genes are TRBV21-1 and TRBJ1-5; the D segment call TRBD1 is taken from the table without a DNA check. TRBV21-1 is a pseudogene. The CDR3 contains 16 residues. CDR3 loop: CASSNRGTGGSQPQHF. In nucleotides, the CDR3 is TGTGCCAGCAGCAACCGGGGAACAGGGGGAAGTCAGCCCCAGCATTTT.

The V gene is TRBV7-2, the J gene TRBJ2-7, with TRBD2 matching 11 bases. The CDR3 contains 14 residues. Germline lookup yields CDR1 SGHTA and CDR2 FQGNSA. Trimming removed 5 bases from V and 7 bases from J; junction bases left unmatched: 7. The CDR3 reads CASSPTSGSGEQYF. As DNA, the CDR3 is TGTGCCAGCAGCCCCACTAGCGGGAGTGGAGAGCAGTACTTC.

The rearrangement uses TRBV10-3 and TRBJ2-7; either TRBD1 or TRBD2 may fit D (5 bases each). V gave up 0 bases and J gave up 4 bases, with 10 bases separating them. In germline, CDR1 is ENHRY, CDR2 SYGVKD. The CDR3 runs to 14 residues. The DNA for the CDR3 is TGTGCCATCAGTGAGTCTGGGGGTGGGTACGAGCAGTACTTC. Protein: CAISESGGGYEQYF.